Included here is one T cell receptor (beta chain) sequence, with context. This sample stems from a study of shared clonotypes between healthy human individuals. The CDR3 runs 14 residues. The germline V gene encodes CDR1 SEHNR and CDR2 FQNEAQ (reference sequence). V was pared by 2 bases and J by 2 bases, with 10 bases between. Donors included only healthy HIV-negative adults lacking recent acute infections or vaccinations. All participating donors were Caucasian adults from Nashville, Tennessee. Researchers ran the assay at a deep level. Genomic DNA from each subset was divided evenly over several immunoSEQ plates. Repertoires were generated with immunoSEQ multiplex PCR, while TCRdb's copy carries only in-frame clones and drops some. The sample holds 110,000 or so clones, about 70% seen once.

The sequencing sample was made of memory CD8+ T cells sorted from blood. Subset noted: CD45RO+ cells pooled with CCR7-negative TemRA cells. The chain joins TRBV7-9 to TRBJ2-7; the D is unclear. This TCR was recovered from a woman aged 30 to 39 in good health. The chain's CDR3 is CASSLSGRAYEQYF. DNA of the CDR3: TGTGCCAGCAGCTTAAGTGGCAGAGCCTACGAGCAGTACTTC.